This TCR beta chain was captured by sequencing in a study of T cells in Graves' hyperthyroidism and ophthalmopathy (dated by TCRdb to between 2018 and 2021). Turning to the overall study: Peripheral blood was sampled at the time of initial diagnosis, prior to any treatment. To identify TCR V-J signatures that set the groups apart, the researchers used a discovery cohort of about a hundred patients, made up of fewer than 50 with Graves' ophthalmopathy and around 58 with stable Graves' hyperthyroidism. An independent validation cohort of 18 to 20 hyperthyroidism patients and 15 or so patients who later progressed to ophthalmopathy tested prospective prediction of ophthalmopathy. The 100 discovery patients were randomly split 7:3 into training and test sets. In over five Graves' hyperthyroidism patients, the study also compared T-cell repertoires from thyroid tissue with T-cell repertoires from blood. Following sampling, methimazole starting at 30 mg daily was given to hyperthyroidism patients, and high-dose intravenous methylprednisolone was given to ophthalmopathy patients. The paper reports TCR Vbeta CDR3 sequencing of roughly 140 peripheral blood samples: 43 ophthalmopathy, under 85 hyperthyroidism and approximately 17 progressor patients.

TCR beta CDR3 regions were amplified from RNA transcripts. A first-round RT-PCR of the TCR CDR3 used the HTBI primer set with the Qiagen OneStep RT-PCR kit. A second multiplex PCR round built the libraries, followed by size selection and purification. Paired-end sequencing of the libraries was performed with 100 bp reads on an Illumina HiSeq2000. The published analysis was carried out like this. Raw data were processed with SOAPnuke, discarding reads with adapters, uncalled bases, mean Phred below 15, or no exact constant-primer or identifier match. High-quality paired reads were merged with COPE v1.2.5, and unique nucleotide sequences were defined as clonotypes. MiTCR v1.1 was used to align the clonotypes against IMGT TRBV, TRBD and TRBJ reference segments. The analysis included only V-J combinations with a frequency above 0.0001, which together covered about 99% of the repertoires. The TCS score was defined as F50 (clonal expansion) divided by E x V (chaos), with BLOSUM62-based TCRdist calculated between CDR3 peptides within each V-J. Welch's t-statistics and random forest reduced some 510 V-J features to 13, which were used in a naive Bayes classifier (R e1071). TCRdb applied fastp at Q25 and MiXCR to the public reads, then kept only in-frame beta chains. Records with the same CDR3 protein are collapsed into one entry carrying the most frequent genes and DNA. These V and J calls are TCRdb output, not the study's own analysis. Here the sample has 600,000 to 650,000 distinct CDR3 sequences; about a fifth occur a single time. 34% of the sample is in the top ten clones.

This clonotype appeared once. Its antigen is not yet known. Qualities for individual bases were not recorded, and no much larger clone is one base off. A lone read gives weak evidence. Moderately to severely active disease, a Clinical Activity Score of at least 3, a NOSPECS grade of at least 4, and a duration under 3 months were present in ophthalmopathy patients. Patients with uncontrolled infections, other autoimmune diseases, pregnancy or lactation were excluded. Diagnoses were established on the basis of clinical symptoms, serum thyroxine and TRAb, thyroid ultrasound, and orbital computed tomography. PBMCs were separated from around 9.1 ml of fresh peripheral blood using Ficoll-Paque density gradient centrifugation. Total RNA was extracted using Trizol reagent, and RNA quality was assessed on an Agilent 2100 Bioanalyzer. General conclusions and limits of the study: During validation, the model predicted progression to ophthalmopathy a median of about 5.9 months ahead of onset, with almost 71% sensitivity and 72% to 80% specificity. Sample size was not statistically predetermined, and blinding of investigators to group allocation was not performed. Most expanded thyroid clonotypes (frequency above 0.001) were also found in blood, which suggests that blood repertoires may mirror thyroid immune responses. In cross-validation, a model built on a 13 V-J signature told ophthalmopathy apart from stable hyperthyroidism with under 90% sensitivity and 81% to 82% specificity, and in testing the same model reached 80%/75%.

Sequences DFQATT (CDR1) and SNEGSKA (CDR2) are obtained from the germline V gene (reference sequence). From cysteine to phenylalanine, the CDR3 is 20 amino acids long. The DNA shown is the 60-base CDR3, in frame from base 1. V is cut by 0 bases and J by 3 bases, and the space between the germline ends is 27 bases. Sequenced: blood. The V gene is TRBV20-1 and the J gene is TRBJ2-4; a tentative D call is TRBD2 (5 bases match). The receptor was derived from a man aged 25-40 years with Graves' ophthalmopathy. The CDR3 is CSARDTASGINQKFKNIQYF. The nucleotides read TGCAGTGCTAGAGATACGGCGTCGGGGATCAACCAAAAGTTCAAAAACATTCAGTACTTC.